This TCR beta chain was captured by sequencing in a study of T cell changes during pregnancy in multiple sclerosis. TCRdb's table, derived via immunoSEQ multiplex PCR, lists solely in-frame clones and lacks some. The sample lists roughly 99,000 clones, around 93% occurring once. V dropped 5 bases and J dropped 1; count of bases not matched to a gene: 7. The CDR3 loop spans 15 amino acids. From germline, CDR1 is SGHTA and CDR2 FQGNSA. This clone was detected once. The chain combines TRBV7-2 with TRBJ1-1, with 7 nucleotides matching TRBD1. The origin of this receptor is a female donor in good health, enrolled as a control in a pregnancy study. Sequenced material: peripheral blood, taken in the third trimester of pregnancy. CDR3 sequence: CASSPRQGGNTEAFF. In nucleotides, the CDR3 is TGTGCCAGCAGCCCCCGACAGGGCGGGAACACTGAAGCTTTCTTT.